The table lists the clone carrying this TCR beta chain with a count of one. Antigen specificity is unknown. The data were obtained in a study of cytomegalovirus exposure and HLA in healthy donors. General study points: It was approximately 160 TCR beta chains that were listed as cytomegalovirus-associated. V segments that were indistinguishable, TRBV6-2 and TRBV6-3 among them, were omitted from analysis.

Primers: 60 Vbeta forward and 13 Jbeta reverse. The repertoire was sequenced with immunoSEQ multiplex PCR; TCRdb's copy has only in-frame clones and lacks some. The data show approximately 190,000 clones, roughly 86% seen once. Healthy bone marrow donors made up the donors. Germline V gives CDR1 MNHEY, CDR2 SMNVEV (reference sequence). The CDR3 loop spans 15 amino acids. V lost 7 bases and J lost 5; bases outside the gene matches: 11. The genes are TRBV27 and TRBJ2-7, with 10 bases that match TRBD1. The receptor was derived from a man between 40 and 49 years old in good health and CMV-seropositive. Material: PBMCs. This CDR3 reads CASNKAGQGQHEQYF. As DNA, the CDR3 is TGTGCCAGCAACAAGGCGGGACAGGGGCAGCACGAGCAGTACTTC.